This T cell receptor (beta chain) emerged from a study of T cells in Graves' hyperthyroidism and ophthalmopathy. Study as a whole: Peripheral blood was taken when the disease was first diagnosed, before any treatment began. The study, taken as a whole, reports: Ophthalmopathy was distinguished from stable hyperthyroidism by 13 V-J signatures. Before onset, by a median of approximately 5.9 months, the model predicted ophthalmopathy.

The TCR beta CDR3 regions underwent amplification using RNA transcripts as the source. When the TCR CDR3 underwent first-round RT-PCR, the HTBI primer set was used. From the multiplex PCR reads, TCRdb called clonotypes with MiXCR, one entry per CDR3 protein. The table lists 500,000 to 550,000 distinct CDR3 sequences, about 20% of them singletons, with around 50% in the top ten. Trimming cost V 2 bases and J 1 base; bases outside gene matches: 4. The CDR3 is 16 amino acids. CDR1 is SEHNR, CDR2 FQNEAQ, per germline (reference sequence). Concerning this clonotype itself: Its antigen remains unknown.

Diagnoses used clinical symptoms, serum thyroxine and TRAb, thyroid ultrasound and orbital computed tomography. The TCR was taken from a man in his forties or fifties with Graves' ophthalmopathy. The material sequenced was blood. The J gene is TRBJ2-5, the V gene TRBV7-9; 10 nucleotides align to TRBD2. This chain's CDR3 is CASSLSSSGGQETQYF. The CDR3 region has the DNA TGTGCCAGCAGCTTAAGCTCTAGCGGGGGCCAAGAGACCCAGTACTTC.